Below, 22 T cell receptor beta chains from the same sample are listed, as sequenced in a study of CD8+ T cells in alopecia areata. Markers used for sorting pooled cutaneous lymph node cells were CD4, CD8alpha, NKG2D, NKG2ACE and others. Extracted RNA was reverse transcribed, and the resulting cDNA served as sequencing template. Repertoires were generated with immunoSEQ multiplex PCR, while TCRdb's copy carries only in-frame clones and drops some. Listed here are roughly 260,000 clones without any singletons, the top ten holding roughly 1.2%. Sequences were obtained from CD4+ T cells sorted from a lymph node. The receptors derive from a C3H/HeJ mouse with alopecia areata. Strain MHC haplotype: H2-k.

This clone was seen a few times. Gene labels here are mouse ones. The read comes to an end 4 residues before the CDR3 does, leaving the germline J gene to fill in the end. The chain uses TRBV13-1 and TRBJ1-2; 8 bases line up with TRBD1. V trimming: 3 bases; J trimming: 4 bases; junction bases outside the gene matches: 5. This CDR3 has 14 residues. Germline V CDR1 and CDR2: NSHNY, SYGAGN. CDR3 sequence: CASSGRGQGSDYTF. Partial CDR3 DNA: TGTGCCAGCAGTGGCAGGGGGCAGGGCTCC.

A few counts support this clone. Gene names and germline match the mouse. Partial CDR3 DNA: TGTGCTAGCAGTTCTGGTGCAGAA. It translates to CASSSGAE. The full CDR3 protein is CASSSGAETLYF. This chain connects TRBV29 to TRBJ2-3, with D unclear. Sequencing ends 4 residues short of the CDR3 end; the germline J gene provides the rest. Trimming removed 4 bases from V and 1 base from J, with 3 bases in between. CDR1 and CDR2 (germline): MSHET, SYDVDS. The CDR3 contains 12 residues.

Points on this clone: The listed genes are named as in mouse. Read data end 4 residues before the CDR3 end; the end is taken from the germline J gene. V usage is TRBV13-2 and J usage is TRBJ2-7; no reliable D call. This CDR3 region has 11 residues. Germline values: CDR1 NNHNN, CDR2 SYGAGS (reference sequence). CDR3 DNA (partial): TGTGCCAGCGGTGGACATTAT. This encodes CASGGHY. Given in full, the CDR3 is CASGGHYEQYF.

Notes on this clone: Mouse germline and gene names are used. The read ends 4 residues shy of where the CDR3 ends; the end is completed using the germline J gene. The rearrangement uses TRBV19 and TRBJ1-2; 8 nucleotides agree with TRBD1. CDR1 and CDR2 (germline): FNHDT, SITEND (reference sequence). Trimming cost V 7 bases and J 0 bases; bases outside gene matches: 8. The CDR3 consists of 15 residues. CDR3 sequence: CASALRQGTNSDYTF. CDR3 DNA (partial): TGTGCCAGCGCCCTACGACAGGGGACAAACTCC. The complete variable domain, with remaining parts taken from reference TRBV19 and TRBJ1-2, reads GGIITQTPKFLIGQEGQKLTLKCQQNFNHDTMYWYRQDSGKGLRLIYYSITENDLQKGDLSEGYDASREKKSSFSLTVTSAQKNEMAVFLCASALRQGTNSDYTFGSGTRLLVI.

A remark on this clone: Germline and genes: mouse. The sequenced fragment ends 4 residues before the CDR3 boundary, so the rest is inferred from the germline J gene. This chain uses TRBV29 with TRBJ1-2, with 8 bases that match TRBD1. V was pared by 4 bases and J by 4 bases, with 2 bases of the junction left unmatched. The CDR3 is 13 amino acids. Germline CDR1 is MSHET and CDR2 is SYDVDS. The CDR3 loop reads CASSSGGGSDYTF. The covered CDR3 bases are TGTGCTAGCAGTTCAGGGGGCGGCTCC.

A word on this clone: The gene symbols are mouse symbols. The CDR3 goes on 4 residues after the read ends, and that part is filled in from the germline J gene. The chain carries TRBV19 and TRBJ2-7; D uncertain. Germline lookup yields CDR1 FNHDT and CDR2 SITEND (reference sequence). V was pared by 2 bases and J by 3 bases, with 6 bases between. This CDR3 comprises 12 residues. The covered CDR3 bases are TGTGCCAGCAGTATCAGGAACTAT. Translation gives CASSIRNY. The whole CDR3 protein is CASSIRNYEQYF.

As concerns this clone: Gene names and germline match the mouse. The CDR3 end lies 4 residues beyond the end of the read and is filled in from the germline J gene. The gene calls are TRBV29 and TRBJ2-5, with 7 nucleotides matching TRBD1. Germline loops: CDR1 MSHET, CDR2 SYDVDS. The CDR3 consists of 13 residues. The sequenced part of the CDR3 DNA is TGTGCTAGCACATCGACAGGGTGGGAC. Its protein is CASTSTGWD. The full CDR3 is CASTSTGWDTQYF.

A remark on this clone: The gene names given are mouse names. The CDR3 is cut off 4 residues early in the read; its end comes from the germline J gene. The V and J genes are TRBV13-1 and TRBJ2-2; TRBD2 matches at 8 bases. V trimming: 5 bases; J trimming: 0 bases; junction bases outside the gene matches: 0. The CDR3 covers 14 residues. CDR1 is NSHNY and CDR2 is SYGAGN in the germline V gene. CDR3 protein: CASRTGANTGQLYF. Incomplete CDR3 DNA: TGTGCCAGCAGGACTGGGGCAAACACCGGG.

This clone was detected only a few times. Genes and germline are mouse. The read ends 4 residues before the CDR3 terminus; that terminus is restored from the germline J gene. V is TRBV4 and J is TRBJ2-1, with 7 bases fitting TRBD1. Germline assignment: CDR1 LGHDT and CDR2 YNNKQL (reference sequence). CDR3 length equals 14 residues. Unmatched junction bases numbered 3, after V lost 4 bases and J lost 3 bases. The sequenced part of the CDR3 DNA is TGTGCCAGCAGCTTCCGGGACAGCTATGCT. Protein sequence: CASSFRDSYA. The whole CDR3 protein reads CASSFRDSYAEQFF.

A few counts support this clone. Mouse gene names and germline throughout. The sequenced CDR3 bases are TGTGCCAGCAACAAACATAGTGCAGAA. Its protein product is CASNKHSAE. The whole CDR3 protein is CASNKHSAETLYF. V is TRBV19 and J is TRBJ2-3; no definite D call. The missing CDR3 end, 4 residues past where the read stops, is filled in from the germline J gene. The CDR3 is 13 residues long. Germline CDR1 is FNHDT and CDR2 is SITEND (reference sequence). The ends were cut back, 6 bases at V and 0 bases at J, with 8 bases in the middle.

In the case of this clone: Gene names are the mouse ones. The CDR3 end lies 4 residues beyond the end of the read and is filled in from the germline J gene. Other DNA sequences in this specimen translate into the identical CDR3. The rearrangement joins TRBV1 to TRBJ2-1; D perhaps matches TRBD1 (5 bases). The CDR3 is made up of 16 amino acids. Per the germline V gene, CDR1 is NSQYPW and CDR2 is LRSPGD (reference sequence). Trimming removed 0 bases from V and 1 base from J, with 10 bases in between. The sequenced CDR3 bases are TGCACCTGCAGTGCAGATCAGGGCGGGAACTATGCT. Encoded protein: CTCSADQGGNYA. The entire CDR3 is CTCSADQGGNYAEQFF.

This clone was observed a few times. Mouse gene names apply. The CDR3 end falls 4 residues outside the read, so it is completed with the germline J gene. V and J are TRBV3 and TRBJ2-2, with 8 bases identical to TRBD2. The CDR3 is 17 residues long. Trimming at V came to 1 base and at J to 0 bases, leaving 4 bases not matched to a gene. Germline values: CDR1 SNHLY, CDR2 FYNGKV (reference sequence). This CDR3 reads CASSLEDWAANTGQLYF. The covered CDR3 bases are TGTGCCAGCAGCTTAGAGGACTGGGCAGCAAACACCGGG. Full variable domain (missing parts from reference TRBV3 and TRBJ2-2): GPKVLQIPSHQIIDMGQMVTLNCDPVSNHLYFYWYKQILGQQMEFLVNFYNGKVMEKSKLFKDQFSVERPDGSYFTLKIQPTALEDSAVYFCASSLEDWAANTGQLYFGEGSKLTVL.

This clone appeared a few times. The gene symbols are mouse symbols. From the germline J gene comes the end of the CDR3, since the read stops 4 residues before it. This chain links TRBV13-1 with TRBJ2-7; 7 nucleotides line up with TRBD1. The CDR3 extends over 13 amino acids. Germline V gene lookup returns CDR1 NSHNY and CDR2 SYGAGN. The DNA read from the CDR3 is TGTGCCAGCAGTGATGACAGGGGTGAT. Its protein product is CASSDDRGD. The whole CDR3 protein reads CASSDDRGDEQYF.

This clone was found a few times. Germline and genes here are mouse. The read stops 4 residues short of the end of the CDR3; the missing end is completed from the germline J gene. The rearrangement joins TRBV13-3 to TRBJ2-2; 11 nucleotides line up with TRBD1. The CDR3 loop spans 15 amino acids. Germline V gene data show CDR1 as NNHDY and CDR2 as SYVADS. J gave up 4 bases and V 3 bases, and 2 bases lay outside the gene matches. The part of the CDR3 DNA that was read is TGTGCCAGCAGTGCCGGGACAGGGGGCACCGGG. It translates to CASSAGTGGTG. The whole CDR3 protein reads CASSAGTGGTGQLYF.

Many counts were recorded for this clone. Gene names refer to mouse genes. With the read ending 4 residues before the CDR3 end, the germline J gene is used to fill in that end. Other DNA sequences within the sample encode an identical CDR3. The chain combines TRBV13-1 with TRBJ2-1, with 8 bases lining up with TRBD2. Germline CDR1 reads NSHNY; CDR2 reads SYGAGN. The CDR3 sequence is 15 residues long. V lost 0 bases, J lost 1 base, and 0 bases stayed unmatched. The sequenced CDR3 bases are TGTGCCAGCAGTGATGCTGGGGGGAACTATGCT. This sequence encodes CASSDAGGNYA. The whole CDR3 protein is CASSDAGGNYAEQFF.

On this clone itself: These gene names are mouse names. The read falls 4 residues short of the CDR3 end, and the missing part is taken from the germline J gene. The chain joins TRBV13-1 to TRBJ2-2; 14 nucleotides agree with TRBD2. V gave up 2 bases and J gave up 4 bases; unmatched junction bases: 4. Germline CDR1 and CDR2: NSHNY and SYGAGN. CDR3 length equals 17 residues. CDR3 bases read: TGTGCCAGCAGTGAGGGACTGGGGGGGCGAGGCACCGGG. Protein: CASSEGLGGRGTG. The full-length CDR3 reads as CASSEGLGGRGTGQLYF.

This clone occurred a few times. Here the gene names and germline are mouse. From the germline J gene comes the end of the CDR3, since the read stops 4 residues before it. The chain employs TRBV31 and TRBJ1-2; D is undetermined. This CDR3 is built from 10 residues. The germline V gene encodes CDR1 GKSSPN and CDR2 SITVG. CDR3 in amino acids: CASYWGDYTF. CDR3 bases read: TGTGCCTCCTACTGGGGC.

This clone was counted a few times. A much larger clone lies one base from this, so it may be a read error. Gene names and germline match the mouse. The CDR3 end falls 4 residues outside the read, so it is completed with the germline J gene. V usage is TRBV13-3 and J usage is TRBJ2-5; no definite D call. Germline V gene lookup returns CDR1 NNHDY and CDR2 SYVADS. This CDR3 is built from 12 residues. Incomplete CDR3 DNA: TGTGCCAGCAGTGACAGGAGAGAC. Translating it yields CASSDRRD. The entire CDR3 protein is CASSDRRDTQYF.

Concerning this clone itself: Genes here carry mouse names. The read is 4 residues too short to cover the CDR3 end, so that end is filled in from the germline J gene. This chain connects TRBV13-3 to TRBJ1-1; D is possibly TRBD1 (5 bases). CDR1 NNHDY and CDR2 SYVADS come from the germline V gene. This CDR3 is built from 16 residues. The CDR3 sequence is CASSDPPGLGGGEVFF. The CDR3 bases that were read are TGTGCCAGCAGTGACCCTCCGGGACTGGGGGGAGGA.

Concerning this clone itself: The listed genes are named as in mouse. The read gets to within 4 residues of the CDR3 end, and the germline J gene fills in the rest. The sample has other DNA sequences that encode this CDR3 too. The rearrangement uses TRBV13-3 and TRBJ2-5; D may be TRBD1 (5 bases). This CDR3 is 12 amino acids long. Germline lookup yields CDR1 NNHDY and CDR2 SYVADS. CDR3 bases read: TGTGCCAGCAGTGACAGGGTTGAC. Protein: CASSDRVD. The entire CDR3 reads CASSDRVDTQYF.

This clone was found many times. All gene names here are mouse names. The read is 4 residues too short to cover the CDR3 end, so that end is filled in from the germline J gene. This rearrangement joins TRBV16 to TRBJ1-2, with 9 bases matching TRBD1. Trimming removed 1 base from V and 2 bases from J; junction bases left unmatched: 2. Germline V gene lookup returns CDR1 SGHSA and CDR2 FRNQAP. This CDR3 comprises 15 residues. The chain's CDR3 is CASSLAGTGNSDYTF. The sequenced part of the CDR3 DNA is TGTGCAAGCAGCTTAGCCGGGACAGGGAACTCC.

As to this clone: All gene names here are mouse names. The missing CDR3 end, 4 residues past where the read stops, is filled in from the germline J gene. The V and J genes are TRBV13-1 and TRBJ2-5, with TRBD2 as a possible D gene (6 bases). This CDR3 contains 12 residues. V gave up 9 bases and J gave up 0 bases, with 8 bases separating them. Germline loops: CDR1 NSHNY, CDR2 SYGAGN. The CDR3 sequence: CATGVNQDTQYF. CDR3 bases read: TGTGCCACTGGGGTTAACCAAGAC.